These 15 T cell receptor beta chains share one sample of origin, sequenced in a study of blood T cell repertoires in COVID-19. TCRdb keeps only in-frame clones here, not all; method: immunoSEQ multiplex PCR. The sample records over 300,000 clones, over 70% being singletons. Sequenced input: peripheral blood. The receptors were gathered from a woman aged 45-65 years with acute or convalescent COVID-19.

The V gene is TRBV7-2, the J gene TRBJ1-5, with 7 bases lining up with TRBD1. CDR1 is SGHTA, CDR2 FQGNSA, per germline. The CDR3 length is 15 residues. The trim removed 6 bases at V and 6 bases at J, leaving 11 bases unmatched. The CDR3, as DNA: TGTGCCAGCAGTTATCTCGGACAGGCTAGTCAGCCCCAGCATTTT. Translation gives CASSYLGQASQPQHF.

The chain joins TRBV19 to TRBJ2-2, with 7 bases that match TRBD1. Germline V gives CDR1 LNHDA, CDR2 SQIVND (reference sequence). This CDR3 has 17 residues. The ends lost 5 bases at V and 0 bases at J; junction bases unmatched: 9. CDR3 loop: CASSPGQSWTNTGELFF. The CDR3, as DNA: TGTGCCAGTAGTCCGGGACAGTCATGGACGAACACCGGGGAGCTGTTTTTT.

The chain is built from TRBV5-1 and TRBJ2-7; TRBD1 aligns across 8 bases. CDR3 length: 14 amino acids. Germline V lookup: CDR1 SGHRS, CDR2 YFSETQ. The J segment lost 5 bases and the V segment lost 4 bases, leaving 8 bases of the junction unmatched. The CDR3 here is CASSPLTGADEQYF. The CDR3 bases are TGCGCCAGCAGCCCCCTGACAGGGGCCGACGAGCAGTACTTC.

This sequence joins TRBV2 and TRBJ1-5; a weak D match, TRBD1 (5 bases). The CDR3 runs to 15 residues. Germline V gives CDR1 SNHLY, CDR2 FYNNEI. Trimming took off 4 bases at V and 1 base at J, with 11 bases between the two ends. CDR3 sequence reads: CASSAQGRSNQPQHF. CDR3 coding DNA: TGTGCCAGCAGTGCGCAGGGAAGAAGCAATCAGCCCCAGCATTTT.

There are a few counts of this clone. The gene calls are TRBV12-3 or TRBV12-4 and TRBJ1-5, with D unresolved. V gave up 1 base and J gave up 10 bases, with 11 bases separating them. CDR3 length equals 13 residues. Here the CDR3 reads CASSLERIPPQHF. The CDR3 DNA reads as TGTGCCAGCAGTTTAGAGAGGATCCCTCCCCAGCATTTT.

V usage is TRBV5-5 and J usage is TRBJ1-1, with D unresolved. CDR3 length: 14 residues. Trimming took off 0 bases at V and 5 bases at J, with 11 bases between the two ends. CDR1 is SGHKS and CDR2 is YYEKEE in the germline V gene (reference sequence). The CDR3 loop is CASSLEPPGTEAFF. Here the CDR3 DNA reads TGTGCCAGCAGCTTGGAACCCCCCGGGACTGAAGCTTTCTTT.

The chain uses TRBV3-1 (or the pseudogene TRBV3-2) and TRBJ1-6; TRBD1 is a possible D gene (6 bases). Deletions cut 1 base from V and 5 bases from J, with 9 bases between. CDR3 size: 15 residues. Germline V gene lookup returns CDR1 LGHDT and CDR2 YNNKEL (reference sequence). Here the CDR3 reads CASSQAGQNNSPLHF. For the CDR3, the DNA is TGTGCCAGCAGCCAAGCCGGACAGAATAATTCACCCCTCCACTTT.

The genes are TRBV5-4 and TRBJ2-7, with 8 bases fitting TRBD2. The V and J ends lost 0 bases and 3 bases, in that order; junction bases with no gene match: 5. The germline V gene encodes CDR1 SGHNT and CDR2 YYREEE (reference sequence). The CDR3 consists of 15 residues. CDR3 protein: CASSLAGGGRYEQYF. The CDR3 DNA sequence: TGTGCCAGCAGCTTGGCGGGGGGGGGCCGCTACGAGCAGTACTTC.

This chain links TRBV3-1 (or the pseudogene TRBV3-2) with TRBJ2-5; 10 bases are a match to TRBD2. The V segment lost 0 bases and the J segment 7 bases; nucleotides outside the gene matches: 8. Germline V gene sequence: CDR1 LGHDT, CDR2 YNNKEL (reference sequence). This CDR3 is 16 amino acids long. CDR3 residues: CASSQDPSGGAGTQYF. CDR3 bases: TGTGCCAGCAGCCAAGATCCAAGCGGGGGGGCCGGGACCCAGTACTTC.

This chain uses TRBV2 with TRBJ2-3; D may be TRBD1 (6 bases). Germline V gene sequence: CDR1 SNHLY, CDR2 FYNNEI. This CDR3 spans 16 amino acids. Trimming took 8 bases from V and 2 from J, leaving 20 bases between them. The CDR3 nucleotides are TGTGCCAGCGGGGCCAACAGGGTCCTTCCCACAGATACGCAGTATTTT. It specifies CASGANRVLPTDTQYF.

The DNA of the CDR3 is TGCGCCAGCAGCCCCCCCGGCGGGACTGGAAACACCATATATTTT. Translated, it gives CASSPPGGTGNTIYF. The chain is built from TRBV4-1 and TRBJ1-3; D call uncertain. This CDR3 is 15 amino acids long. Germline V gene data show CDR1 as MGHRA and CDR2 as YSYEKL. V was trimmed by 4 bases and J by 2 bases, leaving 12 bases between them.

The rearrangement links TRBV6-5 to TRBJ1-1; D is undetermined. This CDR3 region has 12 residues. With 2 bases removed from V and 8 bases from J, the gap between germline ends came to 9 bases. The V gene's germline CDR1 is MNHEY and CDR2 SVGAGI. The CDR3 DNA reads as TGTGCCAGCAGTTACGAGGGCAGAGAAGCTTTCTTT. Its translation is CASSYEGREAFF.

This clone was detected a few times. This chain joins TRBV10-1 and TRBJ2-7, with D tentatively TRBD2 (5 bases). The ends were cut back, 8 bases at V and 4 bases at J, with 15 bases in the middle. CDR3 size: 13 residues. Per germline, CDR1 WNHNN and CDR2 SYGVQD (reference sequence). In DNA form, the CDR3 reads TGCGCCAGCTCACGGAGGCAACTTTACGAGCAGTACTTC. Its protein is CASSRRQLYEQYF.

The chain uses TRBV7-2 and TRBJ2-1; TRBD2 is a possible D gene (6 bases). Germline V gives CDR1 SGHTA, CDR2 FQGNSA. The CDR3 loop spans 15 amino acids. V lost 1 base, J lost 4 bases, and 11 bases lay in between. CDR3 region: CASSLGGTEYNEQFF. The CDR3 nucleotides read TGTGCCAGCAGCTTAGGAGGGACTGAATACAATGAGCAGTTCTTC. The full variable domain, completed using reference TRBV7-2 and TRBJ2-1, is GAGVSQSPSNKVTEKGKDVELRCDPISGHTALYWYRQSLGQGLEFLIYFQGNSAPDKSGLPSDRFSAERTGGSVSTLTIQRTQQEDSAVYLCASSLGGTEYNEQFFGPGTRLTVL.

This sequence joins TRBV14 and TRBJ2-3, with 10 bases aligning to TRBD1. This CDR3 comprises 16 residues. V gave up 4 bases and J gave up 2 bases; unmatched junction bases: 6. Germline lookup yields CDR1 SGHDN and CDR2 FVKESK. The CDR3 loop reads CASSPRGQGSTDTQYF. For the CDR3, the DNA is TGTGCCAGCAGCCCCCGGGGACAGGGGTCCACAGATACGCAGTATTTT.